The rows below give T cell receptor beta chains drawn from one sample of a study of shared T cell receptors in the human thymus. Data came from immunoSEQ multiplex PCR; TCRdb stores just in-frame clones and leaves some out. The sample has about 660,000 clones, roughly 86% seen once. This sample was also put to use in a study of human thymus T cells.

The sequencing sample was made of thymocytes. The receptors derive from a boy in the first two years of life with a congenital heart defect. Each CDR3 is given with its conserved first and last residue. The order of the fields is CDR3 length, D gene, clone size, J gene, V gene, CDR3 protein, CDR3 DNA. D genes are given only for firm matches. Rows give clone size only sometimes, using once, few, many, or a class for an expanded clone.

cdr3_length: 17
d_call: .
clone_size: .
j_call: TRBJ2-3
v_call: TRBV4-2
cdr3_aa: CASSQVRSRVSTDTQYF
cdr3_nt: TGTGCCAGCAGCCAAGTCCGGTCGCGCGTGTCCACAGATACGCAGTATTTT

cdr3_length: 14
d_call: .
clone_size: .
j_call: TRBJ1-6
v_call: TRBV5-6
cdr3_aa: CASSKQGRLTPLHF
cdr3_nt: TGTGCCAGCAGCAAACAGGGTCGGTTGACGCCCCTCCACTTT

cdr3_length: 17
d_call: TRBD1
clone_size: .
j_call: TRBJ2-7
v_call: TRBV19
cdr3_aa: CASSYGTGGNPRDEQYF
cdr3_nt: TGTGCCAGTAGTTATGGGACAGGGGGCAACCCAAGGGACGAGCAGTACTTC

cdr3_length: 14
d_call: TRBD1
clone_size: .
j_call: TRBJ2-1
v_call: TRBV7-9
cdr3_aa: CASRSGQGVNEQFF
cdr3_nt: TGTGCCAGCAGATCGGGACAGGGGGTCAATGAGCAGTTCTTC

cdr3_length: 15
d_call: .
clone_size: .
j_call: TRBJ2-3
v_call: TRBV4-1
cdr3_aa: CASSQEQGLPDTQYF
cdr3_nt: TGCGCCAGCAGCCAAGAGCAGGGACTGCCAGATACGCAGTATTTT

cdr3_length: 15
d_call: .
clone_size: .
j_call: TRBJ2-7
v_call: TRBV25-1
cdr3_aa: CASSGEGRISYEQYF
cdr3_nt: TGTGCCAGCAGTGGAGAGGGCAGGATATCCTACGAGCAGTACTTC

cdr3_length: 16
d_call: .
clone_size: .
j_call: TRBJ1-1
v_call: TRBV5-1
cdr3_aa: CASSLTKQGSGVGAFF
cdr3_nt: TGCGCCAGCAGCTTGACCAAACAGGGCTCTGGCGTGGGAGCTTTCTTT

cdr3_length: 13
d_call: .
clone_size: .
j_call: TRBJ2-7
v_call: TRBV7-2
cdr3_aa: CASSLARGDEQYF
cdr3_nt: TGTGCCAGCAGCTTAGCTAGGGGCGACGAGCAGTACTTC

cdr3_length: 13
d_call: TRBD1
clone_size: .
j_call: TRBJ2-7
v_call: TRBV27
cdr3_aa: CASSGDSIYEQYF
cdr3_nt: TGTGCCAGCTCTGGGGACAGCATCTACGAGCAGTACTTC

cdr3_length: 12
d_call: .
clone_size: .
j_call: TRBJ1-2
v_call: TRBV2
cdr3_aa: CASRQFFYGYTF
cdr3_nt: TGTGCCAGCAGACAGTTCTTCTATGGCTACACCTTC

cdr3_length: 16
d_call: TRBD2
clone_size: once
j_call: TRBJ2-3
v_call: TRBV10-3
cdr3_aa: CAISSGTKSPTDTQYF
cdr3_nt: TGTGCCATCAGCTCCGGGACTAAGAGCCCCACAGATACGCAGTATTTT

cdr3_length: 17
d_call: .
clone_size: .
j_call: TRBJ2-5
v_call: TRBV4-2
cdr3_aa: CASSQSPRGSTQETQYF
cdr3_nt: TGTGCCAGCAGCCAGTCCCCCCGGGGTTCCACCCAAGAGACCCAGTACTTC

cdr3_length: 15
d_call: .
clone_size: .
j_call: TRBJ2-7
v_call: TRBV5-4
cdr3_aa: CASSPARGSTYEQYF
cdr3_nt: TGTGCCAGCAGTCCAGCGCGGGGAAGCACCTACGAGCAGTACTTC

cdr3_length: 14
d_call: .
clone_size: .
j_call: TRBJ2-1
v_call: TRBV28
cdr3_aa: CASSLYYGYNEQFF
cdr3_nt: TGTGCCAGCAGTCTCTACTACGGTTACAATGAGCAGTTCTTC

cdr3_length: 18
d_call: TRBD2
clone_size: .
j_call: TRBJ2-3
v_call: TRBV5-1
cdr3_aa: CASSLELAGETSTDTQYF
cdr3_nt: TGCGCCAGCAGCTTGGAGCTAGCGGGAGAGACCTCCACAGATACGCAGTATTTT

cdr3_length: 16
d_call: .
clone_size: .
j_call: TRBJ1-3
v_call: TRBV27
cdr3_aa: CASSPYLRGKGNTIYF
cdr3_nt: TGTGCCAGCAGTCCCTACCTCCGGGGGAAAGGAAACACCATATATTTT

cdr3_length: 13
d_call: .
clone_size: once
j_call: TRBJ2-5
v_call: TRBV28
cdr3_aa: CASSPSSGETQYF
cdr3_nt: TGTGCCAGCAGTCCGAGTTCGGGAGAGACCCAGTACTTC

cdr3_length: 18
d_call: TRBD1
clone_size: .
j_call: TRBJ1-2
v_call: TRBV11-2
cdr3_aa: CASSLDPPYRGPNYGYTF
cdr3_nt: TGTGCCAGCAGCTTAGATCCGCCATACAGGGGCCCAAACTATGGCTACACCTTC

cdr3_length: 16
d_call: TRBD2
clone_size: .
j_call: TRBJ2-7
v_call: TRBV19
cdr3_aa: CASSMKGLAGSYEQYF
cdr3_nt: TGTGCCAGTAGTATGAAGGGACTAGCGGGATCCTACGAGCAGTACTTC

cdr3_length: 13
d_call: TRBD1
clone_size: .
j_call: TRBJ2-5
v_call: TRBV2
cdr3_aa: CASDRGRRETQYF
cdr3_nt: TGTGCCAGTGACAGGGGGCGCCGGGAGACCCAGTACTTC

cdr3_length: 17
d_call: .
clone_size: once
j_call: TRBJ2-3
v_call: TRBV28
cdr3_aa: CASSPAPYAVATDTQYF
cdr3_nt: TGTGCCAGCAGCCCCGCCCCTTACGCGGTAGCCACAGATACGCAGTATTTT

cdr3_length: 17
d_call: TRBD1
clone_size: .
j_call: TRBJ1-4
v_call: TRBV4-1
cdr3_aa: CASSPRDSPSINEKLFF
cdr3_nt: TGCGCCAGCAGCCCCCGGGACAGTCCCTCCATTAATGAAAAACTGTTTTTT